The rows below give T cell receptor beta chains drawn from one sample of a study of shared clonotypes between healthy human individuals. The assay was immunoSEQ multiplex PCR, and TCRdb's table has in-frame clones only and misses some. Altogether under 2.5 million clones are present, around 93% being singletons, with the ten largest covering more than 0.35%. The sample was naive CD4+ T cells from PBMCs. The receptors here all came from a man younger than 35 in good health. Some clones in this sample may be carry-over from other donors' samples. Both conserved end residues are part of each CDR3. D genes are given only for firm matches. Size is omitted from some rows. Given values are once, few, many or a class for expanded clones.

V,size,J,D,length,CDR3,DNA
TRBV5-1,NA,TRBJ2-3,NA,11,CASSSTDTQYF,TGCGCCAGCAGCTCAACAGATACGCAGTATTTT
TRBV5-6,NA,TRBJ1-4,NA,13,CASSLEQNEKLFF,TGTGCCAGCAGCTTGGAGCAGAATGAAAAACTGTTTTTT
TRBV5-6,NA,TRBJ2-3,NA,13,CASSPGVQGTQYF,TGTGCCAGCAGCCCCGGGGTCCAGGGCACGCAGTATTTT
TRBV4-2,NA,TRBJ1-4,TRBD1,17,CASSQEGPGTGAEKLFF,TGTGCCAGCAGCCAAGAAGGGCCCGGGACAGGGGCCGAAAAACTGTTTTTT
TRBV4-3,NA,TRBJ1-1,NA,17,CASSQDLKGHQNTEAFF,TGCGCCAGCAGCCAAGATCTTAAGGGACATCAGAACACTGAAGCTTTCTTT
TRBV10-3,NA,TRBJ2-2,TRBD2,15,CAISERGLGSGELFF,TGTGCCATCAGTGAGCGGGGACTAGGGAGCGGGGAGCTGTTTTTT
TRBV7-2,NA,TRBJ2-5,TRBD2,15,CASSLAGRGGETQYF,TGTGCCAGCAGCTTAGCTGGTCGCGGGGGAGAGACCCAGTACTTC
TRBV27,once,TRBJ2-5,NA,13,CASSLWPGGTQYF,TGTGCCAGCAGTTTATGGCCCGGCGGAACCCAGTACTTC
TRBV7-2,NA,TRBJ2-2,NA,16,CASSLMTTKDTGELFF,TGTGCCAGCAGCTTAATGACGACGAAGGACACCGGGGAGCTGTTTTTT
TRBV28,NA,TRBJ1-6,NA,15,CASRAGTAVGSPLHF,TGTGCCAGCAGGGCCGGGACGGCGGTGGGTTCACCCCTCCACTTT
TRBV5-4,NA,TRBJ2-7,NA,15,CASSLPGGRTYEQYF,TGTGCCAGCAGCTTGCCTGGGGGAAGGACCTACGAGCAGTACTTC
TRBV9,NA,TRBJ2-1,NA,16,CASSVAYGGGYNEQFF,TGTGCCAGCAGCGTAGCTTATGGGGGAGGATACAATGAGCAGTTCTTC
TRBV10-3,NA,TRBJ1-1,NA,14,CAISLTGSGTEAFF,TGTGCCATCAGCCTTACAGGGTCGGGCACTGAAGCTTTCTTT
TRBV5-5,NA,TRBJ2-7,NA,13,CASSPTLYYEQYF,TGTGCCAGCAGCCCCACGCTGTACTACGAGCAGTACTTC
TRBV7-2,NA,TRBJ1-2,NA,14,CASSFYNSNYGYTF,TGTGCCAGCAGCTTTTATAACAGTAACTATGGCTACACCTTC
TRBV30,few,TRBJ1-1,NA,13,CAWSGGANTEAFF,TGTGCCTGGAGTGGGGGGGCGAACACTGAAGCTTTCTTT
TRBV6-1,NA,TRBJ2-1,NA,12,CASSDRYNEQFF,TGTGCCAGCAGTGATAGGTACAATGAGCAGTTCTTC
TRBV5-1,NA,TRBJ1-1,TRBD1,15,CASSLQGQGYTEAFF,TGCGCCAGCAGCTTGCAGGGACAGGGGTACACTGAAGCTTTCTTT
TRBV7-2,NA,TRBJ2-1,TRBD2,15,CASSFLWREGNEQFF,TGTGCCAGCAGCTTTTTGTGGCGGGAGGGCAATGAGCAGTTCTTC
TRBV6-5,NA,TRBJ2-3,TRBD2,15,CASRYQRDPTDTQYF,TGTGCCAGCAGATACCAGCGGGACCCCACAGATACGCAGTATTTT
TRBV7-2,NA,TRBJ2-3,TRBD2,15,CASSLAGGSTDTQYF,TGTGCCAGCAGCCTGGCGGGGGGGAGCACAGATACGCAGTATTTT
TRBV7-2,NA,TRBJ2-5,TRBD1,14,CASSLGQIRETQYF,TGTGCCAGCAGCCTGGGACAGATCAGGGAGACCCAGTACTTC
TRBV9,NA,TRBJ2-1,TRBD2,15,CASSPTGGPYNEQFF,TGTGCCAGCAGCCCCACGGGAGGTCCCTACAATGAGCAGTTCTTC
TRBV4-2,NA,TRBJ2-3,TRBD2,16,CASSQIGGGSTDTQYF,TGTGCCAGCAGCCAAATTGGCGGGGGTAGCACAGATACGCAGTATTTT
TRBV5-4,few,TRBJ1-2,TRBD1,14,CASRRDRGGYGYTF,TGTGCCAGCAGGCGGGACAGGGGAGGGTATGGCTACACCTTC
TRBV18,NA,TRBJ1-2,TRBD1,13,CASSPQQGGGYTF,TGTGCCAGCTCACCACAACAGGGGGGAGGCTACACCTTC
TRBV9,NA,TRBJ1-3,TRBD1,16,CASSVEGRGRGNTIYF,TGTGCCAGCAGCGTAGAAGGGAGGGGGCGCGGAAACACCATATATTTT
TRBV9,NA,TRBJ1-6,NA,15,CASSPWNRVNSPLHF,TGTGCCAGCAGCCCCTGGAACAGGGTGAATTCACCCCTCCACTTT
TRBV5-1,NA,TRBJ2-1,NA,14,CASSFNKNGAEQFF,TGCGCCAGCAGTTTTAACAAGAACGGCGCTGAGCAGTTCTTC
TRBV10-3,NA,TRBJ2-1,NA,15,CAISVPKGGRNEQFF,TGTGCCATCAGTGTTCCAAAGGGGGGGCGGAATGAGCAGTTCTTC
TRBV6-1,NA,TRBJ2-5,TRBD1,15,CASSDRDSLRETQYF,TGTGCCAGCAGTGACCGGGACAGTCTAAGAGAGACCCAGTACTTC
TRBV9,once,TRBJ1-1,NA,16,CASSVAPGTGGTEAFF,TGTGCCAGCAGCGTAGCTCCGGGCACTGGAGGCACTGAAGCTTTCTTT
TRBV7-2,NA,TRBJ2-6,NA,15,CASSPSVSGANVLTF,TGTGCCAGCAGTCCATCCGTCTCTGGGGCCAACGTCCTGACTTTC
TRBV18,NA,TRBJ2-1,TRBD2,15,CASSQTSGNHNEQFF,TGTGCCAGCTCACAGACTAGCGGGAACCACAATGAGCAGTTCTTC
TRBV6-1,NA,TRBJ1-1,NA,13,CASRGQPNTEAFF,TGTGCCAGCAGGGGACAACCGAACACTGAAGCTTTCTTT
TRBV27,NA,TRBJ2-7,NA,13,CASSPSWVYEQYF,TGTGCCAGCAGCCCTTCTTGGGTCTACGAGCAGTACTTC
TRBV9,NA,TRBJ2-1,NA,15,CASSVLRDFYNEQFF,TGTGCCAGCAGCGTCCTCCGGGACTTCTACAATGAGCAGTTCTTC
TRBV5-1,NA,TRBJ1-4,NA,14,CASSPEGVAEKLFF,TGCGCCAGCAGCCCGGAGGGGGTAGCTGAAAAACTGTTTTTT
TRBV28,NA,TRBJ2-5,TRBD1,16,CASSLKQGLGQETQYF,TGTGCCAGCAGTTTAAAACAGGGGTTAGGCCAAGAGACCCAGTACTTC
TRBV27,NA,TRBJ2-5,TRBD2,18,CASSLRGLENGVQETQYF,TGTGCCAGCAGTTTAAGGGGACTAGAAAATGGGGTCCAAGAGACCCAGTACTTC
TRBV5-1,NA,TRBJ2-3,NA,13,CASSATSTDTQYF,TGCGCCAGCAGCGCCACTAGCACAGATACGCAGTATTTT
TRBV15,NA,TRBJ2-3,NA,17,CATSRDFDGGWADTQYF,TGTGCCACCAGCAGAGATTTTGATGGCGGGTGGGCAGATACGCAGTATTTT
TRBV28,NA,TRBJ2-7,TRBD1,15,CASSRTGGRVGEQYF,TGTGCCAGCAGTCGAACAGGGGGCCGGGTGGGCGAGCAGTACTTC